What follows are 10 T cell receptor beta chains derived from one specimen sequenced in a study of blood T cell repertoires in COVID-19. Profiled with immunoSEQ multiplex PCR; TCRdb holds only in-frame clones, not every one. This sample has roughly 150,000 clones; less than 85% occur once, and the top ten carry roughly a tenth. Sequenced material: peripheral blood. The receptor set was obtained from a woman over 75 with active or convalescent COVID-19.

The rearrangement links TRBV5-5 to TRBJ1-1; the D gene is possibly TRBD1 (6 bases). In germline, CDR1 is SGHKS, CDR2 YYEKEE (reference sequence). The CDR3 length is 14 residues. V lost 0 bases and J lost 1, with 7 bases in between. The CDR3 reads CASSLDRANTEAFF. The CDR3 DNA sequence: TGTGCCAGCAGCTTGGACAGGGCGAACACTGAAGCTTTCTTT.

The chain combines TRBV5-5 with TRBJ1-5; no reliable D call. Trimming pared 1 base from V and 5 bases from J, leaving 10 bases between. The CDR3 covers 14 residues. The germline CDR1 and CDR2 sequences are SGHKS and YYEKEE (reference sequence). The CDR3 protein is CASSLYESYQPQHF. CDR3 sequence (DNA): TGTGCCAGCAGCTTGTATGAGAGCTATCAGCCCCAGCATTTT.

The rearrangement links TRBV27 to TRBJ1-5; TRBD1 agrees at 8 bases. The germline V gene encodes CDR1 MNHEY and CDR2 SMNVEV (reference sequence). This CDR3 comprises 14 residues. V dropped 3 bases and J dropped 6; count of bases not matched to a gene: 4. In nucleotides, the CDR3 is TGTGCCAGCAGTTTCAGGGGGCGGGTTCAGCCCCAGCATTTT. Its translation: CASSFRGRVQPQHF.

The chain has TRBV18 and TRBJ2-7; D is uncertain. The V gene lost 4 bases and the J gene lost 3 bases, with 4 bases spanning the gap. The length of the CDR3 is 11 residues. CDR1 and CDR2 (germline): KGHSH, LQKENI. CDR3: CASSRDYEQYF. The CDR3 DNA reads TGTGCCAGCTCACGAGACTACGAGCAGTACTTC. Variable domain in full (rest from reference TRBV18 and TRBJ2-7): NAGVMQNPRHLVRRRGQEARLRCSPMKGHSHVYWYRQLPEEGLKFMVYLQKENIIDESGMPKERFSAEFPKEGPSILRIQQVVRGDSAAYFCASSRDYEQYFGPGTRLTVT.

The chain joins TRBV4-1 to TRBJ2-1; 8 nucleotides match TRBD2. In germline, CDR1 is MGHRA, CDR2 YSYEKL. The CDR3 covers 15 residues. The V segment lost 6 bases and the J segment 7 bases; nucleotides outside the gene matches: 11. CDR3: CASRPSGRTGNEQFF. The DNA of the CDR3 is TGCGCCAGCAGACCCAGCGGGAGAACAGGAAATGAGCAGTTCTTC.

The genes are TRBV15 and TRBJ2-1, with D possibly being TRBD2 (5 bases). With 3 bases removed from V and 10 bases from J, the gap between germline ends came to 10 bases. CDR1 and CDR2 from the germline V gene are LNHNV and YYDKDF (reference sequence). The CDR3 spans 12 residues. CDR3 nucleotides: TGTGCCACCAGCAGTGAACTAGGCGAGCAGTTCTTC. The encoded protein is CATSSELGEQFF.

The V and J genes are TRBV11-2 and TRBJ2-5; 8 bases agree with TRBD2. This CDR3 spans 17 amino acids. Germline loops: CDR1 SGHAT, CDR2 FQNNGV. With V trimmed by 6 bases and J by 4 bases, 16 bases remained unmatched. The CDR3 loop is CASSHIRFTSGGETQYF. The CDR3 nucleotides are TGTGCCAGCAGTCACATCCGGTTCACTAGCGGAGGAGAGACCCAGTACTTC.

The chain has TRBV4-1 and TRBJ1-2, with TRBD1 identical over 7 bases. Looked up from germline, CDR1 is MGHRA and CDR2 is YSYEKL. There are 17 residues in the CDR3. Trimming cost V 4 bases and J 2 bases; bases outside gene matches: 13. The CDR3: CASSPPQVSGQNYGYTF. The CDR3 DNA reads as TGCGCCAGCAGCCCACCCCAAGTTTCGGGACAGAACTATGGCTACACCTTC.

Comment on this clone: The same CDR3 also results from other DNA sequences found in this sample. This sequence joins TRBV10-3 and TRBJ2-2, with 7 bases matching TRBD1. CDR1 ENHRY and CDR2 SYGVKD come from the germline V gene. The V segment lost 6 bases and the J segment 0 bases; nucleotides outside the gene matches: 4. This CDR3 has 15 amino acids. The CDR3 region is CAISAQGANTGELFF. Here the CDR3 DNA reads TGTGCCATCAGCGCGCAGGGGGCGAACACCGGGGAGCTGTTTTTT.

The chain recombines TRBV18 with TRBJ2-3; TRBD1 matches 12 bases. The CDR3 consists of 16 residues. V dropped 1 base and J dropped 2; count of bases not matched to a gene: 1. CDR1 and CDR2 from the germline V gene are KGHSH and LQKENI. CDR3 nucleotide sequence: TGTGCCAGCTCACCACTGGGACAGGGGGCCACAGATACGCAGTATTTT. Its protein is CASSPLGQGATDTQYF.